A single sample gave rise to the 5 T cell receptor beta chains below, sequenced in a study of T cells in pancreatic ductal adenocarcinoma. The assay was immunoSEQ multiplex PCR, and TCRdb's table has in-frame clones only and misses some. The sample consists of around 94,000 clones, around 96% of them appearing once. The selected patients with pancreatic ductal adenocarcinoma had surgery but no neoadjuvant therapy. The specimen was PBMCs. These receptors originate from a human donor with pancreatic ductal adenocarcinoma.

V gene TRBV19 combines with J gene TRBJ1-3; no firm D call. The CDR3 spans 14 residues. Looked up from germline, CDR1 is LNHDA and CDR2 is SQIVND (reference sequence). The germline V and J ends were trimmed by 7 bases and 4 bases, with 14 bases remaining between them. CDR3 loop: CASNWRASGNTIYF. The CDR3 DNA follows: TGTGCCAGTAACTGGAGGGCTTCAGGAAACACCATATATTTT.

This chain joins TRBV7-8 and TRBJ2-7; 10 bases are a match to TRBD1. Per the germline V gene, CDR1 is SGHVS and CDR2 is FQNEAQ. The CDR3 contains 14 residues. J lost 6 bases, V lost 5 bases, and 7 bases had no gene match. As DNA, the CDR3 is TGTGCCAGCAGCCTTGACAGGGGGCTAGCCGAGCAGTACTTC. Its protein is CASSLDRGLAEQYF.

This clone has a single count. V usage is TRBV6-5 and J usage is TRBJ2-7, with TRBD1 matching 9 bases. CDR1 and CDR2 from the germline V gene are MNHEY and SVGAGI. The CDR3 has 15 residues. V trimming: 6 bases; J trimming: 2 bases; junction bases outside the gene matches: 8. In nucleotides, the CDR3 is TGTGCCAGCAGCGGACCGGGACAGGGAACCTACGAGCAGTACTTC. Translation gives CASSGPGQGTYEQYF.

The rearrangement joins TRBV7-3 to TRBJ2-2, with D possibly being TRBD2 (6 bases). Deletions cut 5 bases from V and 6 bases from J, with 10 bases between. Germline values: CDR1 SGHTA, CDR2 FQGTGA. The length of the CDR3 is 13 residues. DNA of the CDR3: TGTGCCAGCAGCCCCCGGGGGTCCGGGGAGCTGTTTTTT. This codes for CASSPRGSGELFF.

The chain uses TRBV7-9 and TRBJ2-1; 9 nucleotides align to TRBD1. V gave up 6 bases and J gave up 6 bases; unmatched junction bases: 3. The CDR3 runs to 13 residues. CDR1 is SEHNR and CDR2 is FQNEAQ in the germline V gene (reference sequence). The CDR3 region is CASRQGAANEQFF. Here the CDR3 DNA reads TGTGCCAGCAGACAGGGGGCGGCCAATGAGCAGTTCTTC.